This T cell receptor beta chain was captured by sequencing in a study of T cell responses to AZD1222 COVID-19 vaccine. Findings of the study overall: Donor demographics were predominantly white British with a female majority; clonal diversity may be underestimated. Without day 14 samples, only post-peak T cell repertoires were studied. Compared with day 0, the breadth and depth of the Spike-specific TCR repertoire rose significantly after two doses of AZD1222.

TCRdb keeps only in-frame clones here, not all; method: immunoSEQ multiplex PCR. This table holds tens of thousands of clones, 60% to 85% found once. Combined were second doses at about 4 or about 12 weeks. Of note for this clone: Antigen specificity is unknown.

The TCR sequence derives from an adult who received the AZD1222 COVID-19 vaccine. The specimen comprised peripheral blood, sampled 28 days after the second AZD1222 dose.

The CDR3 DNA is TGTGCCAGCAGTTACTCGGGACAGTCAAACATTCAGTACTTC. Its protein is CASSYSGQSNIQYF. The V and J genes are TRBV6-5 and TRBJ2-4; 7 positions match TRBD1. V lost 0 bases and J lost 6; bases outside the gene matches: 2. This CDR3 has 14 residues. CDR1 and CDR2 from the germline V gene are MNHEY and SVGAGI.